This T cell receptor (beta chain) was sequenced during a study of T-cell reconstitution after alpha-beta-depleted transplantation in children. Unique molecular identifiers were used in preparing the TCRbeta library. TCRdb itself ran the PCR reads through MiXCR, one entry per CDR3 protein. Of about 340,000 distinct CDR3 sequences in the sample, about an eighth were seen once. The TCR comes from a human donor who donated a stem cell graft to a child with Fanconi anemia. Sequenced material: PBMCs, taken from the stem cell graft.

This chain's CDR3 is CASSYRLNQPQHF. CDR3 nucleotides: TGTGCCAGCAGTTATCGACTCAATCAGCCCCAGCATTTT. The chain recombines TRBV6-5 with TRBJ1-5; no reliable D call. The V end was cut by 3 bases, the J end by 3 bases, with 6 bases between. Germline CDR1 and CDR2: MNHEY and SVGAGI. The CDR3 runs to 13 residues.